Below, 12 T cell receptor beta chains from the same sample are listed, as sequenced in a study of T cell clonality in common variable immunodeficiency. The antigens of these receptors remain unknown. The repertoire was sequenced with immunoSEQ multiplex PCR; TCRdb's copy has only in-frame clones and lacks some. Observed in the sample are about 34,000 clones, none of them singletons. General study points: Common variable immunodeficiency TCR beta sequences reportedly had fewer deletions and N-nucleotide insertions.

Sequencing input: peripheral blood mononuclear cells. Receptors originate from a human donor with common variable immunodeficiency.

This clone came up many times. Read coverage stops 3 residues before the CDR3 terminus; the germline J gene supplies the remainder. The chain couples TRBV20-1 to TRBJ2-7, with 8 bases that match TRBD2. J gave up 0 bases and V 0 bases, and 4 bases lay outside the gene matches. Looked up from germline, CDR1 is DFQATT and CDR2 is SNEGSKA (reference sequence). The CDR3 runs 15 residues. The sequenced part of the CDR3 DNA is TGCAGTGCTAGAGATCCGGGGACTAGCTCCTACGAG. It yields the protein CSARDPGTSSYE. The full CDR3 reads CSARDPGTSSYEQYF.

This clone has only a few counts. The read terminates 3 residues ahead of where the CDR3 ends, so the germline J gene completes it. The V call is TRBV19, the J call TRBJ1-6; TRBD1 is a possible D gene (6 bases). The CDR3 is 16 amino acids. Germline CDR1 is LNHDA and CDR2 is SQIVND (reference sequence). The V end lost 5 bases, the J end lost 8 bases, and 19 bases lay between the germline ends. CDR3 sequence: CASSDNRERVHSPLHF. Incomplete CDR3 DNA: TGTGCCAGTAGTGACAACAGGGAGAGGGTCCATTCACCC. The whole variable domain, filled in from reference TRBV19 and TRBJ1-6, reads DGGITQSPKYLFRKEGQNVTLSCEQNLNHDAMYWYRQDPGQGLRLIYYSQIVNDFQKGDIAEGYSVSREKKESFPLTVTSAQKNPTAFYLCASSDNRERVHSPLHFGNGTRLTVT.

This clone has ten or more counts. The read gets to within 3 residues of the CDR3 end, and the germline J gene fills in the rest. The genes are TRBV5-1 and TRBJ1-2, with 10 bases that match TRBD1. V was clipped by 0 bases and J by 5 bases; unmatched bases: 1. The CDR3 totals 14 residues. CDR1 and CDR2 (germline): SGHRS, YFSETQ. CDR3 DNA, as far as it was read: TGCGCCAGCAGCTTGGGGGACAGGGGATATGGC. This encodes CASSLGDRGYG. The full CDR3 protein reads CASSLGDRGYGYTF.

There are a few counts of this clone. The read halts 3 residues ahead of the CDR3 end, with the missing end drawn from the germline J gene. The V and J genes are TRBV7-6 and TRBJ1-6; TRBD1 is a possible D gene (5 bases). The germline gives CDR1 SGHVS, CDR2 FNYEAQ. The CDR3 is 15 residues long. Trimming took off 5 bases at V and 8 bases at J, with 16 bases between the two ends. The chain's CDR3 is CASSPRPGGYSPLHF. Incomplete CDR3 DNA: TGTGCCAGCAGCCCACGACCGGGGGGGTATTCACCC.

A few counts support this clone. The read is 3 residues too short to cover the CDR3 end, so that end is filled in from the germline J gene. This sequence joins TRBV2 and TRBJ1-5, with D perhaps TRBD1 (6 bases). The V gene lost 8 bases and the J gene lost 3 bases, with 17 bases spanning the gap. CDR1 and CDR2 (germline): SNHLY, FYNNEI. This CDR3 has 15 residues. The covered CDR3 bases are TGTGCCAGCCGAGGGACACCCTCCATCAATCAGCCC. It is translated as CASRGTPSINQP. The full CDR3 is CASRGTPSINQPQHF.

This clone was seen ten or more times. Read data end 3 residues before the CDR3 end; the end is taken from the germline J gene. This chain joins TRBV28 and TRBJ1-1, with D possibly matching TRBD1 (6 bases). This CDR3 has 16 amino acids. Germline V gives CDR1 MDHEN, CDR2 SYDVKM. Trimming left V 3 bases short and J 3 bases short, with 17 bases between. The DNA read from the CDR3 is TGTGCCAGCAGTTTCCGGCCGGGGGGGGCGCACACTGAA. It is translated as CASSFRPGGAHTE. Given in full, the CDR3 is CASSFRPGGAHTEAFF. Filled out from reference TRBV28 and TRBJ1-1, the complete variable domain reads DVKVTQSSRYLVKRTGEKVFLECVQDMDHENMFWYRQDPGLGLRLIYFSYDVKMKEKGDIPEGYSVSREKKERFSLILESASTNQTSMYLCASSFRPGGAHTEAFFGQGTRLTVV.

In this sample, this clone turned up a few times. CDR3 bases read: TGTGCCAGTAGTGCTCGACTAGCGGGTTACAATGAG. Its translation is CASSARLAGYNE. The whole CDR3 region reads CASSARLAGYNEQFF. This rearrangement joins TRBV19 to TRBJ2-1, with TRBD2 matching 10 bases. Read data end 3 residues before the CDR3 end; the end is taken from the germline J gene. This CDR3 is built from 15 residues. CDR1 LNHDA and CDR2 SQIVND come from the germline V gene (reference sequence). J gave up 4 bases and V 5 bases, and 5 bases lay outside the gene matches.

CDR3 DNA (partial): TGCGCCAGTGGCGTGCGGGATCTCTCCTACGAG. This gives the protein CASGVRDLSYE. The entire CDR3 is CASGVRDLSYEQYF. V gene TRBV5-1 combines with J gene TRBJ2-7, with a possible D match to TRBD2 (6 bases). Read sequence stops 3 residues before the CDR3 end, and the germline J gene provides the missing end. Trimming took 8 bases from V and 0 from J, leaving 15 bases between them. Looked up from germline, CDR1 is SGHRS and CDR2 is YFSETQ. The CDR3 is 14 amino acids.

This clone was seen at least ten times. CDR3 sequence: CASVGQLLTDTQYF. Incomplete CDR3 DNA: TGCGCCAGCGTAGGACAGCTACTCACAGATACG. The chain has TRBV5-1 and TRBJ2-3; tentative D call: TRBD1 (6 bases). The missing CDR3 end, 3 residues past where the read stops, is filled in from the germline J gene. The V and J ends lost 7 bases and 2 bases respectively, with 14 bases between them. The length of the CDR3 is 14 residues. CDR1 and CDR2 from the germline V gene are SGHRS and YFSETQ.

This clone was seen repeatedly, ten times or more. Read sequence stops 3 residues before the CDR3 end, and the germline J gene provides the missing end. This chain uses TRBV7-9 with TRBJ1-2; D possibly corresponds to TRBD1 (5 bases). Trimming removed 3 bases at V and 3 bases at J, with 11 bases between. CDR3 length: 14 amino acids. Germline V lookup: CDR1 SEHNR, CDR2 FQNEAQ (reference sequence). CDR3 sequence reads: CASSFQGLYYGYTF. Partial CDR3 DNA: TGTGCCAGCAGCTTTCAGGGACTCTACTATGGC.

As for this clone: Read data end 3 residues before the CDR3 end; the end is taken from the germline J gene. J is TRBJ2-7 and V is TRBV6-1; TRBD2 matches at 7 bases. Losses at the gene ends were 2 bases for V and 2 bases for J; bases not matched to a gene: 9. The CDR3 length is 16 residues. Germline CDR1 MNHNS, CDR2 SASEGT. The CDR3 loop is CASSEWGGEGTYEQYF. The covered CDR3 bases are TGTGCCAGCAGTGAATGGGGAGGGGAGGGAACCTACGAG.

This clone has just a few counts. The read terminates 3 residues before the CDR3 end, so the remaining end is supplied by the germline J gene. The chain recombines TRBV11-2 with TRBJ2-1; 9 bases line up with TRBD2. This CDR3 has 15 residues. CDR1 is SGHAT, CDR2 FQNNGV, per germline. The J segment lost 9 bases and the V segment lost 1 base, leaving 7 bases of the junction unmatched. The sequenced CDR3 bases are TGTGCCAGCAGCTTAGTGTTAGCGGGAGTAGGTGAG. Residues: CASSLVLAGVGE. The whole CDR3 reads CASSLVLAGVGEQFF.